This T cell receptor beta chain was captured in a study of graft-versus-host responses after intestinal transplantation. The data were produced by immunoSEQ multiplex PCR, yet TCRdb's version contains in-frame clones alone and is incomplete. Here the sample spans about 88,000 clones, around 90% being singletons. General observations from the study: Recipient marrow showed GvH clones, some seen first in ileum or blood.

This CDR3 has 16 amino acids. From germline, CDR1 is SGHTA and CDR2 FQGNSA. The germline V and J ends were trimmed by 5 bases and 4 bases, with 18 bases remaining between them. Turning to this clone: Antigen specificity is unknown.

The chain employs TRBV7-2 and TRBJ2-1, with a weak D call TRBD1 (8 bases). The sample consisted of unstimulated CD4+ T cells sorted from spleen or lymph node cells, taken before intestinal transplant. This clonotype was sampled from a human donor who received an intestinal transplant. CDR3 DNA sequence: TGTGCCAGCAGCCCACAGGGGGGGATACGGTACAATGAGCAGTTCTTC. This encodes CASSPQGGIRYNEQFF.